Presented here are 6 T cell receptor beta chains from one specimen sequenced in a study of CD8+ T cells in alopecia areata. After isolation, RNA underwent reverse transcription to generate cDNA as the sequencing template. Clones were sequenced by immunoSEQ multiplex PCR, and TCRdb holds only the in-frame ones, with some missing. The sample has 150,000 to 200,000 clones, approximately 51% seen once. Treatment here: oral pan-JAK inhibitor, 5-10 mg twice daily. Material: CD8+ T cells sorted from blood, obtained at approximately week 52, from a patient treated with tofacitinib. Source of these receptors: a human donor with alopecia areata.

The J gene is TRBJ2-1, the V gene TRBV27; D is unclear. V shed 0 bases and J shed 6 bases, with 6 bases lying between them. This CDR3 contains 13 residues. CDR1 is MNHEY, CDR2 SMNVEV, per germline (reference sequence). CDR3 loop: CASSLSGGNEQFF. CDR3 DNA: TGTGCCAGCAGTTTATCCGGTGGCAATGAGCAGTTCTTC.

The chain combines TRBV10-3 with TRBJ1-1, with D possibly matching TRBD1 (5 bases). This CDR3 region has 14 residues. Germline-derived CDR1 and CDR2 are ENHRY and SYGVKD. The V gene lost 3 bases and the J gene lost 1 base, with 9 bases spanning the gap. CDR3 in amino acids: CAISDLGPNTEAFF. DNA of the CDR3: TGTGCCATCAGTGATCTGGGGCCGAACACTGAAGCTTTCTTT.

In its sample, this clone was seen a few times. The chain carries TRBV23-1 and TRBJ2-5; D may correspond to TRBD1 or TRBD2 (5 bases each). Being an ORF, TRBV23-1 has a function that is uncertain. CDR3 length: 15 residues. Trimming stripped 0 bases from V and 2 bases from J, with 10 bases between. CDR3 loop: CASSQSGAAQETQYF. Written as DNA, the CDR3 is TGCGCCAGCAGTCAATCCGGGGCAGCGCAAGAGACCCAGTACTTC.

This chain connects TRBV23-1 to TRBJ2-2; maybe TRBD1 (6 bases). TRBV23-1 is assigned to the ORF class and has an uncertain function. Deletions cut 4 bases from V and 0 bases from J, with 9 bases between. This CDR3 has 15 residues. DNA of the CDR3: TGCGCCAGCAGTCTCCGACAGGCGAACACCGGGGAGCTGTTTTTT. It encodes CASSLRQANTGELFF.

This rearrangement joins TRBV13 to TRBJ2-1, with 8 bases that match TRBD2. After removal of 3 bases from V and 7 bases from J, the junction contained 11 bases not matched to a gene. The germline CDR1 and CDR2 sequences are PRHDT and FYEKMQ (reference sequence). There are 16 residues in the CDR3. CDR3 nucleotide sequence: TGTGCCAGCAGCTTGTCCGCGCGGGGGGCCAATAATGAGCAGTTCTTC. Its protein is CASSLSARGANNEQFF.

This clone turned up a few times. In the same sample, other DNA sequences code for this CDR3. The chain is built from TRBV27 and TRBJ2-7, with unresolved D. Germline V CDR1 and CDR2: MNHEY, SMNVEV (reference sequence). V was pared by 2 bases and J by 1 base, with 9 bases between. The CDR3 extends over 14 amino acids. CDR3 bases: TGTGCCAGCAGTTTAGCGCGTGGGTCCTACGAGCAGTACTTC. Residues: CASSLARGSYEQYF.